This section outlines one T cell receptor beta chain sequence together with its context. Its target is unknown. One junction end disagrees with the germline gene, perhaps due to a read error. PCR involved 60 Vbeta and 13 Jbeta primers. This table comes from immunoSEQ multiplex PCR, and its TCRdb copy is limited to in-frame clones, with some not included. The repertoire holds under 130,000 clones, about 80% seen once, with 2.5% to 3.5% in the top ten. The sample belongs to a study of cytomegalovirus exposure and HLA in healthy donors. Study conclusions and caveats: Association with HLA alleles at 0.05 false discovery rate was found for 16,951 TCR beta sequences in a later analysis.

The CDR3 contains 13 residues. Per the germline V gene, CDR1 is SGDLS and CDR2 is YYNGEE. The TCR originated in a woman aged 40 to 49 in good health and CMV-seronegative. Input material: PBMCs. The chain joins TRBV9 to TRBJ2-3; D gene ambiguous. The CDR3 loop is CASSVESRDKQYF. The CDR3 DNA reads as TGTGCCAGCAGCGTAGAGTCGAGAGATAAGCAGTATTTT.